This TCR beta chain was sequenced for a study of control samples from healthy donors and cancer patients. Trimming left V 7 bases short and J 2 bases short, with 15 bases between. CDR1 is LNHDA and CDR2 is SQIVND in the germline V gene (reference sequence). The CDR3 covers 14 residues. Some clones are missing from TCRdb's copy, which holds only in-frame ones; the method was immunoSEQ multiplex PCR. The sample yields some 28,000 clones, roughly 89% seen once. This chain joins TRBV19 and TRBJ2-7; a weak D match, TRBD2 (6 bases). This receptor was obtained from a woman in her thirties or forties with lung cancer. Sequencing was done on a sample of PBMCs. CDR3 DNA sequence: TGTGCCAGTAATGCGGGGCCTCGGGCCTACGAGCAGTACTTC. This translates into CASNAGPRAYEQYF.